The next 10 T cell receptor beta chains were all read from a single sample in a study of T-cell memory formation after mild COVID-19. TCRdb re-called the 5' RACE reads through MiXCR, storing one row per CDR3 protein. The repertoire holds roughly 110,000 distinct CDR3 sequences, with 15% to 20% as singletons. The sample comprised PBMCs or a T cell subset sorted from them (not recorded which). Every receptor here comes from an adult woman who had mild COVID-19 (a few samples of this study predate the infection). Cell type and time point are not known.

This clonotype was detected many times. V and J are TRBV4-2 and TRBJ2-7; D is undetermined. V shed 4 bases and J shed 4 bases, with 11 bases lying between them. Looked up from germline, CDR1 is LGHNA and CDR2 is YNFKEQ. The CDR3 is 13 amino acids. CDR3 amino acids: CASSPEMVYEQYF. CDR3 DNA: TGTGCCAGCAGCCCCGAAATGGTATACGAGCAGTACTTC.

This clonotype was seen only a few times. V is TRBV3-1 and J is TRBJ2-7; TRBD2 aligns across 8 bases. CDR3 size: 16 residues. V lost 4 bases and J lost 2; bases outside the gene matches: 10. Looked up from germline, CDR1 is LGHDT and CDR2 is YNNKEL (reference sequence). The CDR3 coding sequence is TGTGCCAGCAGCCCGCCCTTTAGCGGGGCCCCCTACGAGCAGTACTTC. This sequence encodes CASSPPFSGAPYEQYF.

This chain joins TRBV11-3 and TRBJ2-7; D gene ambiguous. Looked up from germline, CDR1 is SGHNT and CDR2 is YENEEA. The CDR3 length is 14 residues. The germline V and J ends were trimmed by 5 bases and 2 bases, with 13 bases remaining between them. The CDR3 loop reads CASSPTRATYEQYF. The CDR3, as DNA: TGTGCCAGCAGCCCAACCCGGGCAACCTACGAGCAGTACTTC.

J is TRBJ2-1 and V is TRBV27; D not resolved. The germline gives CDR1 MNHEY, CDR2 SMNVEV (reference sequence). The CDR3 covers 13 residues. Trimming pared 3 bases from V and 7 bases from J, leaving 10 bases between. The CDR3 loop reads CASSFGRINEQFF. DNA for the CDR3: TGTGCCAGCAGTTTTGGAAGGATTAATGAGCAGTTCTTC.

In this sample, this clonotype turned up many times. The chain employs TRBV7-9 and TRBJ2-7; unclear D gene. The V end was cut by 3 bases, the J end by 0 bases, with 3 bases between. Germline loops: CDR1 SEHNR, CDR2 FQNEAQ (reference sequence). CDR3 length: 12 amino acids. The CDR3 sequence is CASSLSSYEQYF. The DNA of the CDR3 is TGTGCCAGCAGCTTGAGCTCCTACGAGCAGTACTTC.

The V call is TRBV2, the J call TRBJ2-5; 11 bases fit TRBD2. The CDR3 loop spans 15 amino acids. After removal of 5 bases from V and 2 bases from J, the junction contained 4 bases not matched to a gene. Germline V lookup: CDR1 SNHLY, CDR2 FYNNEI. Here the CDR3 DNA reads TGTGCCAGCAGTCGGGGACTAGCGGAACAAGAGACCCAGTACTTC. Translating gives CASSRGLAEQETQYF.

Many counts were recorded for this clonotype. The genes are TRBV6-5 and TRBJ2-7; D possibly uses TRBD1 or TRBD2 (7 bases each). CDR1 is MNHEY, CDR2 SVGAGI, per germline. This CDR3 has 15 amino acids. V was shortened by 5 bases and J by 0 bases, with 14 bases between the two germline ends. The CDR3 nucleotides are TGTGCCAGCAGTCAGGGGGGCGGGAGCTCCTACGAGCAGTACTTC. As protein: CASSQGGGSSYEQYF.

This clonotype has more than one count but fewer than ten. The J gene is TRBJ1-2, the V gene TRBV15; possibly TRBD1 for D (6 bases). Trimming left V 1 base short and J 4 bases short, with 13 bases between. The CDR3 spans 15 residues. Looked up from germline, CDR1 is LNHNV and CDR2 is YYDKDF (reference sequence). CDR3: CATSRVAGDGYGYTF. The CDR3 DNA is TGTGCCACCAGCAGAGTTGCAGGGGACGGCTATGGCTACACCTTC.

This clonotype appeared a few times. The genes are TRBV30 and TRBJ2-2, with D possibly matching TRBD1 (5 bases). The CDR3 contains 13 residues. Looked up from germline, CDR1 is GTSNPN and CDR2 is SVGIG (reference sequence). V dropped 8 bases and J dropped 1 base, with 11 bases sitting between them. This CDR3 is CATEGENTGELFF. The CDR3 DNA is TGTGCCACAGAAGGGGAGAACACCGGGGAGCTGTTTTTT.

This clonotype has ten or more counts. The V gene is TRBV20-1, the J gene TRBJ2-4; 7 nucleotides match TRBD2. Germline V lookup: CDR1 DFQATT, CDR2 SNEGSKA (reference sequence). This CDR3 spans 18 amino acids. V lost 1 base to trimming and J lost 5 bases; unmatched junction nucleotides: 17. The CDR3 sequence: CSARGLGGHLREQNIQYF. The CDR3 coding sequence is TGCAGTGCTAGAGGCTTGGGTGGACACTTGCGGGAGCAAAACATTCAGTACTTC.